Below, 6 T cell receptor beta chains from the same sample are listed, as sequenced in a study of blood T cell repertoires in COVID-19. The assay was immunoSEQ multiplex PCR, and TCRdb's table has in-frame clones only and misses some. The sample consists of about 53,000 clones, approximately 80% of them appearing once. The material sequenced was peripheral blood. The receptors come from a human donor with active or convalescent COVID-19. The donor label of this sample is uncertain.

The V call is TRBV18, the J call TRBJ2-2; 9 nucleotides agree with TRBD1. The CDR3 length is 17 residues. V was clipped by 3 bases and J by 2 bases; unmatched bases: 7. Per germline, CDR1 KGHSH and CDR2 LQKENI. The CDR3 spells CASSPLPGQGNTGELFF. In DNA, the CDR3 is TGTGCCAGCTCACCGCTACCGGGACAGGGTAACACCGGGGAGCTGTTTTTT.

The chain uses TRBV7-2 and TRBJ2-7; TRBD2 matches 7 bases. The CDR3 covers 15 residues. The V gene end was trimmed by 5 bases and the J gene end by 5 bases; junction bases not matched to a gene: 12. The V gene's germline CDR1 is SGHTA and CDR2 FQGNSA. The CDR3 reads CASSVTATSTHEQYF. The CDR3 region has the DNA TGTGCCAGCAGCGTGACTGCGACTAGCACCCACGAGCAGTACTTC.

The V call is TRBV7-9, the J call TRBJ1-2; 10 bases match TRBD1. V was clipped by 8 bases and J by 5 bases; unmatched bases: 8. The V gene's germline CDR1 is SEHNR and CDR2 FQNEAQ (reference sequence). The CDR3 runs to 14 residues. The DNA for the CDR3 is TGTGCCAGCGAGACAGGGGGCAGTAGGTATGGCTACACCTTC. Encoded protein: CASETGGSRYGYTF.

This chain uses TRBV6-5 with TRBJ2-2, with 7 positions matching TRBD1. V lost 5 bases, J lost 5 bases, and 2 bases stayed unmatched. The CDR3 has 13 residues. CDR1 and CDR2 from the germline V gene are MNHEY and SVGAGI. The CDR3 protein is CASSMTGTGELFF. In DNA form, the CDR3 reads TGTGCCAGCAGTATGACAGGGACCGGGGAGCTGTTTTTT.

The rearrangement links TRBV30 to TRBJ1-1; TRBD1 might be the D (6 bases). The V end was cut by 3 bases, the J end by 7 bases, with 21 bases between. The CDR3 has 15 amino acids. Germline V lookup: CDR1 GTSNPN, CDR2 SVGIG (reference sequence). In DNA form, the CDR3 reads TGTGCCTGGAGGGACTCCGGGACACACAAATTTGAAGCTTTCTTT. Translating gives CAWRDSGTHKFEAFF.

This clone has just a few counts. The chain employs TRBV10-3 and TRBJ2-2; 8 nucleotides line up with TRBD2. The CDR3 loop spans 15 amino acids. CDR1 is ENHRY and CDR2 is SYGVKD in the germline V gene. With 6 bases clipped from V and 2 bases from J, the junction kept 5 bases outside the gene matches. Written as DNA, the CDR3 is TGTGCCATCAGCCCAGCGGGAGCCAACACCGGGGAGCTGTTTTTT. Translated, it gives CAISPAGANTGELFF.